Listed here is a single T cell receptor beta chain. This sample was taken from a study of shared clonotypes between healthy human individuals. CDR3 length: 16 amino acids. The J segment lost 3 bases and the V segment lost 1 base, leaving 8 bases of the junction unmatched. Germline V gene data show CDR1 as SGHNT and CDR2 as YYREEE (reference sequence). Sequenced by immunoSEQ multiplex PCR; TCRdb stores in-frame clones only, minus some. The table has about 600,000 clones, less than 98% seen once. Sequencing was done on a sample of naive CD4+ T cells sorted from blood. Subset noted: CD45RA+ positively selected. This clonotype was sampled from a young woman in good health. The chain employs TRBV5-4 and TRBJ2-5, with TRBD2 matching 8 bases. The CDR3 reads CASSLHPSGLKETQYF. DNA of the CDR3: TGTGCCAGCAGCTTGCATCCTAGCGGGCTTAAAGAGACCCAGTACTTC.